Each of the 22 T cell receptor beta chains below was sequenced from the same sample in a study of STAT5B mutations in CD4+ large granular lymphocyte leukemia. Measured with immunoSEQ multiplex PCR; TCRdb has only the in-frame clones, and not every one. Of thousands of clones listed, more than 70% were seen once; the top ten hold around 71%. Sequencing was carried out using PBMCs. These receptors were taken from a woman aged 55 to 70 with CD4+ T-cell large granular lymphocyte leukemia.

The chain links TRBV5-4 to TRBJ2-3; D is unresolved. Trimming removed 1 base from V and 0 bases from J, with 6 bases in between. Germline CDR1 SGHNT, CDR2 YYREEE (reference sequence). The CDR3 is 14 residues long. Here the CDR3 DNA reads TGTGCCAGCAGCTTGAGCGTAAGCACAGATACGCAGTATTTT. Protein: CASSLSVSTDTQYF.

The chain joins TRBV30 to TRBJ1-1; D gene unclear. The V end lost 2 bases, the J end lost 2 bases, and 6 bases lay between the germline ends. Germline CDR1 GTSNPN, CDR2 SVGIG (reference sequence). CDR3 length: 12 residues. The CDR3 loop reads CAWSRPNTEAFF. The CDR3 DNA is TGTGCCTGGAGTAGGCCTAACACTGAAGCTTTCTTT.

Written as DNA, the CDR3 is TGTGCCAGCAGCCAACCAGGGGGGAACACTGAAGCTTTCTTT. Translated, it gives CASSQPGGNTEAFF. The chain employs TRBV16 and TRBJ1-1; 7 bases map to TRBD1. The CDR3 has 14 residues. Germline lookup yields CDR1 KGHSY and CDR2 FQNENV. Trimming removed 2 bases from V and 1 base from J; junction bases left unmatched: 1.

V gene TRBV18 combines with J gene TRBJ2-7; D uncertain. The CDR3 runs 14 residues. V was cut by 2 bases and J by 0 bases, with 8 bases left in between. Germline V gives CDR1 KGHSH, CDR2 LQKENI. CDR3 bases: TGTGCCAGCTCACCAGAAGTTGTCTCCTACGAGCAGTACTTC. This sequence encodes CASSPEVVSYEQYF.

V is TRBV11-3 and J is TRBJ2-2; the match to TRBD2 covers 10 bases. Germline-derived CDR1 and CDR2 are SGHNT and YENEEA. This CDR3 region has 16 residues. V was pared by 3 bases and J by 2 bases, with 3 bases of the junction left unmatched. The CDR3: CASSFSSGSNTGELFF. CDR3 bases: TGTGCCAGCAGCTTCTCTAGCGGGAGTAACACCGGGGAGCTGTTTTTT.

The DNA of the CDR3 is TGTGCCATCAGGACAATGAACACTGAAGCTTTCTTT. Its translation: CAIRTMNTEAFF. The rearrangement links TRBV10-3 to TRBJ1-1, with D uncertain. This CDR3 has 12 residues. The V gene lost 6 bases and the J gene lost 0 bases, with 5 bases spanning the gap. Germline lookup yields CDR1 ENHRY and CDR2 SYGVKD.

This chain joins TRBV7-2 and TRBJ2-7; 13 nucleotides align to TRBD2. In germline, CDR1 is SGHTA, CDR2 FQGNSA. The V gene end was trimmed by 5 bases and the J gene end by 5 bases; junction bases not matched to a gene: 3. The CDR3 consists of 14 residues. The DNA for the CDR3 is TGTGCCAGCAGCGACGGACTAGCGGGAGACGAGCAGTACTTC. Translation gives CASSDGLAGDEQYF. Combining the CDR3 with reference TRBV7-2 and TRBJ2-7 gives the whole variable domain GAGVSQSPSNKVTEKGKDVELRCDPISGHTALYWYRQSLGQGLEFLIYFQGNSAPDKSGLPSDRFSAERTGGSVSTLTIQRTQQEDSAVYLCASSDGLAGDEQYFGPGTRLTVT.

V usage is TRBV28 and J usage is TRBJ2-7; D possibly corresponds to TRBD1 (5 bases). Trimming removed 4 bases at V and 4 bases at J, with 14 bases between. The CDR3 length is 14 residues. Germline V CDR1 and CDR2: MDHEN, SYDVKM. This chain's CDR3 is CASSSPWQGYEQYF. The CDR3 nucleotides are TGTGCCAGCAGTTCCCCATGGCAGGGTTACGAGCAGTACTTC.

The chain recombines TRBV27 with TRBJ2-3, with 12 bases fitting TRBD2. Germline assignment: CDR1 MNHEY and CDR2 SMNVEV (reference sequence). This CDR3 region has 15 residues. V trimming: 8 bases; J trimming: 0 bases; junction bases outside the gene matches: 3. The CDR3 nucleotides are TGTGCCAGCCGAGGACTAGCGGGAAGCACAGATACGCAGTATTTT. Encoded protein: CASRGLAGSTDTQYF.

This chain links TRBV5-4 with TRBJ1-1; no definite D call. Germline values: CDR1 SGHNT, CDR2 YYREEE (reference sequence). Trimming took off 0 bases at V and 0 bases at J, with 9 bases between the two ends. This CDR3 is built from 15 residues. The CDR3 bases are TGTGCCAGCAGCTTGGATAGAGATTTGAACACTGAAGCTTTCTTT. Encoded protein: CASSLDRDLNTEAFF.

The chain uses TRBV16 and TRBJ1-1; TRBD1 matches 7 bases. CDR3 length: 13 residues. Losses at the gene ends were 0 bases for V and 9 bases for J; bases not matched to a gene: 4. CDR1 KGHSY and CDR2 FQNENV come from the germline V gene. The CDR3 nucleotides read TGTGCCAGCAGCCAATCGTTGGGACAGCAAGCTTTCTTT. It encodes CASSQSLGQQAFF.

The chain uses TRBV6-4 and TRBJ2-1; a weak D match, TRBD2 (5 bases). V was clipped by 4 bases and J by 9 bases, with 25 bases between them. There are 17 residues in the CDR3. Germline-derived CDR1 and CDR2 are MRHNA and SNTAGT. CDR3 in DNA: TGTGCCAGCAGTGGGACGAACTCCCCAGGTAATGAGGGTGAGCAGTTCTTC. Translation: CASSGTNSPGNEGEQFF.

CDR3 region: CASSHYPSAGNTIYF. In DNA, the CDR3 is TGTGCCAGCAGCCACTACCCTTCGGCTGGAAACACCATATATTTT. The V gene is TRBV11-3, the J gene TRBJ1-3, with unresolved D. Trimming removed 5 bases from V and 2 bases from J, with 13 bases in between. The CDR3 totals 15 residues. The germline V gene encodes CDR1 SGHNT and CDR2 YENEEA.

This rearrangement joins TRBV7-2 to TRBJ1-5; D perhaps matches TRBD1 (5 bases). V lost 5 bases, J lost 5 bases, and 10 bases lay in between. The germline V gene encodes CDR1 SGHTA and CDR2 FQGNSA. The CDR3 covers 13 residues. The CDR3 loop reads CASSMTVDQPQHF. In nucleotides, the CDR3 is TGTGCCAGCAGCATGACAGTCGATCAGCCCCAGCATTTT.

The table lists this clone with a few counts. The chain recombines TRBV9 with TRBJ1-1; D might be TRBD1 (6 bases). Germline lookup yields CDR1 SGDLS and CDR2 YYNGEE. The CDR3 has 14 residues. Trimming took off 3 bases at V and 3 bases at J, with 12 bases between the two ends. The CDR3: CASSETGFYTEAFF. The CDR3 DNA sequence: TGTGCCAGCAGCGAAACAGGGTTCTACACTGAAGCTTTCTTT.

This chain joins TRBV5-4 and TRBJ2-7, with D uncertain. With 3 bases removed from V and 2 bases from J, the gap between germline ends came to 6 bases. Per germline, CDR1 SGHNT and CDR2 YYREEE (reference sequence). The CDR3 extends over 12 amino acids. The CDR3 is CASSYGPYEQYF. DNA of the CDR3: TGTGCCAGCAGCTATGGACCCTACGAGCAGTACTTC. The full variable domain, in which reference TRBV5-4 and TRBJ2-7 provide the parts outside the CDR3, is ETGVTQSPTHLIKTRGQQVTLRCSSQSGHNTVSWYQQALGQGPQFIFQYYREEENGRGNFPPRFSGLQFPNYSSELNVNALELDDSALYLCASSYGPYEQYFGPGTRLTVT.

The genes are TRBV11-2 and TRBJ2-1; D is possibly TRBD2 (7 bases). There are 17 residues in the CDR3. V lost 5 bases and J lost 7, with 24 bases in between. The V gene's germline CDR1 is SGHAT and CDR2 FQNNGV. The CDR3 sequence: CASSETLEGGAINEQFF. The DNA of the CDR3 is TGTGCCAGCAGCGAAACCCTAGAGGGGGGGGCGATTAATGAGCAGTTCTTC.

The table lists this clone with a few counts. The gene calls are TRBV27 and TRBJ2-1; no firm D call. V was shortened by 4 bases and J by 9 bases, with 7 bases between the two germline ends. The length of the CDR3 is 11 residues. The germline V gene encodes CDR1 MNHEY and CDR2 SMNVEV (reference sequence). The CDR3 is CASSSPPEQFF. The CDR3 nucleotides are TGTGCCAGCAGTTCCCCCCCTGAGCAGTTCTTC.

The CDR3 is CASHLTPGPFSYEQYF. The CDR3 DNA is TGTGCCAGCCACCTCACCCCGGGACCGTTCTCCTACGAGCAGTACTTC. The rearrangement uses TRBV5-5 and TRBJ2-7; D might be TRBD1 or TRBD2, each matching 5 bases. The V end was cut by 7 bases, the J end by 0 bases, with 20 bases between. The CDR3 loop spans 16 amino acids. The V gene's germline CDR1 is SGHKS and CDR2 YYEKEE (reference sequence).

The chain couples TRBV19 to TRBJ1-5, with D tentatively TRBD1 (5 bases). Germline CDR1 LNHDA, CDR2 SQIVND (reference sequence). Trimming left V 4 bases short and J 11 bases short, with 15 bases between. The CDR3 contains 13 residues. CDR3 nucleotides: TGTGCCAGTAGTACGAGGACCGGAGGGGCCCAGCATTTT. Translating it yields CASSTRTGGAQHF. Full variable domain (rest looked up from reference TRBV19 and TRBJ1-5): DGGITQSPKYLFRKEGQNVTLSCEQNLNHDAMYWYRQDPGQGLRLIYYSQIVNDFQKGDIAEGYSVSREKKESFPLTVTSAQKNPTAFYLCASSTRTGGAQHFGDGTRLSIL.

This rearrangement joins TRBV6-5 to TRBJ2-1; 11 bases agree with TRBD2. J lost 6 bases, V lost 5 bases, and 6 bases had no gene match. CDR1 and CDR2 (germline): MNHEY, SVGAGI. The CDR3 sequence is 15 residues long. CDR3 in DNA: TGTGCCAGCAGTCCCGGGACTAGCGGTTTCAATGAGCAGTTCTTC. This codes for CASSPGTSGFNEQFF.

This clone was counted once. The chain couples TRBV11-3 to TRBJ1-2; D is undetermined. Germline-derived CDR1 and CDR2 are SGHNT and YENEEA. CDR3 length: 14 residues. V lost 1 base to trimming and J lost 2 bases, with 8 bases between them. The chain's CDR3 is CASSLVPGNYGYTF. The CDR3 DNA reads as TGTGCCAGCAGCTTAGTACCAGGCAACTATGGCTACACCTTC.